The 13 T cell receptor beta chains below all came from one sample that was sequenced in a study of blood T cells in healthy people across ages. A second PCR, run for about 6 to 11 cycles, used a sample-barcoded 5' primer plus a J-beta primer mix. TCRdb fed the 5' RACE reads into MiXCR, producing one record per CDR3 protein. Of about 800,000 distinct CDR3 sequences listed, roughly 60% are singletons. Sequencing was done on a sample of blood. The receptors were sampled from a man aged 25-45 years in good health.

Here the CDR3 reads CSARDQGLAGVYEQFF. CDR3 nucleotides: TGCAGTGCTAGAGATCAGGGGCTAGCGGGGGTCTATGAGCAGTTCTTC. The chain employs TRBV20-1 and TRBJ2-1; 10 bases align to TRBD2. The germline V gene encodes CDR1 DFQATT and CDR2 SNEGSKA (reference sequence). The J segment lost 8 bases and the V segment lost 0 bases, leaving 10 bases of the junction unmatched. This CDR3 has 16 amino acids.

The chain recombines TRBV7-2 with TRBJ2-3, with D possibly TRBD2 on 6 matching bases. Germline V CDR1 and CDR2: SGHTA, FQGNSA. This CDR3 contains 13 residues. Trimming cost V 5 bases and J 5 bases, with 11 bases left between them. The CDR3 bases are TGTGCCAGCAGCCTCATAGCGGAAGATACGCAGTATTTT. Its protein product is CASSLIAEDTQYF.

This clonotype turned up a few times. This chain's CDR3 is CASSQLADRGTQYF. The DNA for the CDR3 is TGCGCCAGCAGCCAACTAGCGGACCGGGGGACCCAGTACTTC. The J gene is TRBJ2-5, the V gene TRBV5-1; the match to TRBD2 covers 8 bases. The junction had 9 bases not matched to a gene; V was cut back by 4 bases and J by 7 bases. Germline V gives CDR1 SGHRS, CDR2 YFSETQ. The CDR3 spans 14 residues.

The chain has TRBV7-2 and TRBJ1-5; no reliable D call. Trimming took 5 bases from V and 4 from J, leaving 15 bases between them. Germline CDR1 is SGHTA and CDR2 is FQGNSA. This CDR3 has 15 residues. The CDR3 loop reads CASSPSRHTNQPQHF. The CDR3 region has the DNA TGTGCCAGCAGCCCTTCGCGACATACTAATCAGCCCCAGCATTTT.

The genes are TRBV25-1 and TRBJ2-5; TRBD1 agrees at 10 bases. CDR3 size: 17 residues. The V gene's germline CDR1 is MGHDK and CDR2 SYGVNS. V lost 5 bases, J lost 5 bases, and 14 bases stayed unmatched. CDR3 amino acids: CASSHRGDRGVLETQYF. In DNA, the CDR3 is TGTGCCAGCAGTCATAGGGGGGACAGGGGAGTTCTGGAGACCCAGTACTTC.

The rearrangement links TRBV30 to TRBJ2-7; 12 bases line up with TRBD2. The CDR3 loop spans 14 amino acids. V was pared by 3 bases and J by 11 bases, with 11 bases of the junction left unmatched. The V gene's germline CDR1 is GTSNPN and CDR2 SVGIG (reference sequence). The CDR3 here is CAWRLAGGLTTEYF. CDR3 sequence (DNA): TGTGCCTGGAGACTAGCGGGGGGACTTACGACTGAGTACTTC.

The genes are TRBV12-3 or TRBV12-4 and TRBJ2-1; D is unresolved. This CDR3 spans 13 amino acids. CDR3 amino acids: CASRKPNNNEQFF. CDR3 DNA: TGTGCTAGTCGGAAACCAAACAACAATGAGCAGTTCTTC.

V usage is TRBV24-1 and J usage is TRBJ1-1, with 9 bases lining up with TRBD1. The germline gives CDR1 KGHDR, CDR2 SFDVKD. Germline trimming cut 3 bases from V and 1 base from J; bases unmatched to any gene: 11. CDR3 size: 18 residues. The CDR3 DNA reads TGTGCCACCAGTGATCCCGACAGGGGGGGTCGGCGGAACACTGAAGCTTTCTTT. It is translated as CATSDPDRGGRRNTEAFF.

This chain links TRBV6-2 or TRBV6-3 with TRBJ2-4; D gene ambiguous. The J call may be incorrect, as the DNA end agrees better with TRBJ2-7. The CDR3 covers 15 residues. CDR1 is MNHEY and CDR2 is SVGEGT in the germline V gene. The CDR3 DNA follows: TGTGCCAGCAGTTACCGGCGGAACCGAGGCTACGAGCAGTACTTC. Protein: CASSYRRNRGYEQYF.

The V call is TRBV20-1, the J call TRBJ2-7; maybe TRBD1 (6 bases). Trimming pared 8 bases from V and 10 bases from J, leaving 27 bases between. Looked up from germline, CDR1 is DFQATT and CDR2 is SNEGSKA (reference sequence). This CDR3 comprises 14 residues. CDR3 region: CSLGATNPNGAQYF. The CDR3 DNA is TGCAGTCTGGGGGCTACGAATCCCAATGGGGCCCAGTACTTC.

The J gene is TRBJ2-7, the V gene TRBV20-1; unclear D gene. The CDR3 runs 12 residues. Germline V gene lookup returns CDR1 DFQATT and CDR2 SNEGSKA (reference sequence). V lost 5 bases, J lost 7 bases, and 15 bases lay in between. The CDR3: CSAAPSLREQYF. CDR3 bases: TGCAGTGCTGCTCCCTCCTTGCGAGAGCAGTACTTC.

The count of this clonotype is one. The J gene is TRBJ2-1, the V gene TRBV20-1; 9 bases line up with TRBD2. The CDR3 is made up of 15 amino acids. Germline V gene lookup returns CDR1 DFQATT and CDR2 SNEGSKA (reference sequence). The V gene end was trimmed by 3 bases and the J gene end by 9 bases; junction bases not matched to a gene: 12. The CDR3 DNA follows: TGCAGTGCTAGGCCTAGCGGGGTTAATTTCGGTGAGCAGTTCTTC. Protein: CSARPSGVNFGEQFF.

The chain carries TRBV4-1 and TRBJ2-6, with no clear D. Germline loops: CDR1 MGHRA, CDR2 YSYEKL. The CDR3 totals 17 residues. The V end lost 0 bases, the J end lost 0 bases, and 9 bases lay between the germline ends. CDR3 sequence reads: CASSQDQTGSGANVLTF. The CDR3 nucleotides are TGCGCCAGCAGCCAAGATCAGACGGGCTCTGGGGCCAACGTCCTGACTTTC.